This TCR beta chain was captured in a study of blood T cells in healthy people across ages. About this clonotype: The junction does not match germline at one end; this may be a read error.

Together with a sample-barcoded 5' primer, a J-beta primer mix was included in a second PCR lasting roughly 6 to 12 cycles. TCRdb analysed the 5' RACE reads with MiXCR anew, one entry per CDR3 protein. The sample lists about 1.6 million distinct CDR3 sequences; 30% to 40% were seen once. The length of the CDR3 is 18 residues. Per germline, CDR1 SGHTA and CDR2 FQGNSA. This receptor was obtained from a woman in her 30s in good health. Sequencing was carried out using blood. V is TRBV7-2 and J is TRBJ2-1, with 13 bases lining up with TRBD2. The CDR3 is CANSPGRGLAGRYNEQFF. CDR3 bases: TGTGCCAACAGCCCCGGCCGGGGACTAGCGGGAAGATACAATGAGCAGTTCTTC.